The T cell receptor beta chain under discussion was sequenced for a study of T cell responses to AZD1222 COVID-19 vaccine. Germline V gene sequence: CDR1 SQVTM, CDR2 ANQGSEA. This CDR3 comprises 14 residues. The V and J ends lost 0 bases and 7 bases respectively, with 15 bases between them. The protocol was immunoSEQ multiplex PCR, while the TCRdb copy is restricted to in-frame clones and leaves out a portion. The sample yields some 140,000 clones, more than 90% seen once. This material consisted of peripheral blood, taken on day 0 of AZD1222 vaccination. This sequence was found in an adult in good health. The chain combines TRBV29-1 with TRBJ1-2; TRBD1 might be the D (6 bases). The CDR3 region has the DNA TGCAGCGTTGAAGATAGAGTGGGGGCTCGTGGCTACACCTTC. This gives the protein CSVEDRVGARGYTF. The variable domain in full, completed from reference TRBV29-1 and TRBJ1-2, reads SAVISQKPSRDICQRGTSLTIQCQVDSQVTMMFWYRQQPGQSLTLIATANQGSEATYESGFVIDKFPISRPNLTFSTLTVSNMSPEDSSIYLCSVEDRVGARGYTFGSGTRLTVV.